This T cell receptor beta chain was recorded in a study of beta chain features in type 1 diabetes. Study background: Analysis included over 90 million sorted cells drawn from all samples.

Expressed TCRB transcripts were sequenced after all isolated RNA was converted to cDNA. The table came from immunoSEQ multiplex PCR; TCRdb's copy has only in-frame clones and leaves some out. The data hold about 320,000 clones, with approximately 14% observed a single time. This CDR3 has 16 amino acids. Germline values: CDR1 KGHSH, CDR2 LQKENI. V shed 2 bases and J 6 bases; nucleotides not matched to a gene: 6. Study-wide findings and caveats: Because the template was cDNA, high-expressing cells might be over-represented.

It was via CD45RO/CCR7/CD25/CD127/CD95/CD27 that CD4+ naive, central memory, regulatory and stem cell-like memory cells were sorted. This clone was seen more than once but under ten times. Its antigen remains unidentified. The sample taken for sequencing was central memory CD4+ T cells from blood. The receptor was isolated from a man between 25 and 39 years old in good health. The chain is built from TRBV18 and TRBJ1-6, with 8 bases that match TRBD1. CDR3 residues: CASSPNLDRGNSPLHF. CDR3 coding DNA: TGTGCCAGCTCACCAAATTTAGACAGGGGTAATTCACCCCTCCACTTT.